This entry lists 10 T cell receptor beta chains sequenced from one sample in a study of Graves' ophthalmopathy and Graves' hyperthyroidism. The TCR beta CDR3 regions underwent amplification from RNA transcripts. HTBI primers were employed in first-round RT-PCR, then a second-round multiplex PCR followed. TCRdb re-called the multiplex PCR reads through MiXCR, storing one row per CDR3 protein. The profile shows fewer than 400,000 distinct CDR3 sequences, approximately 20% of them singletons. The material sequenced was peripheral blood. These receptors all stem from a woman between 18 and 30 years old with Graves' ophthalmopathy.

This clonotype was seen repeatedly, ten times or more. The chain uses TRBV20-1 and TRBJ2-5, with 11 bases lining up with TRBD2. The CDR3 has 14 amino acids. Germline lookup yields CDR1 DFQATT and CDR2 SNEGSKA (reference sequence). The V segment lost 6 bases and the J segment 7 bases; nucleotides outside the gene matches: 10. CDR3 DNA: TGCAGTGCGTCTGGGACTAGCGGTCCGGGGACCCAGTACTTC. The encoded protein is CSASGTSGPGTQYF.

The chain joins TRBV4-3 to TRBJ2-7; perhaps TRBD2 as D (5 bases). V was shortened by 2 bases and J by 0 bases, with 11 bases between the two germline ends. In germline, CDR1 is LGHNA, CDR2 YSLEER. The CDR3 has 15 amino acids. The CDR3 sequence is CASSQRVDSSYEQYF. The DNA of the CDR3 is TGCGCCAGCAGCCAAAGAGTGGACTCCTCCTACGAGCAGTACTTC.

As concerns this clonotype: As the CDR3 is not closed by the conserved phenylalanine or tryptophan, this likely results from a read error. The chain combines TRBV7-2 with TRBJ2-5; TRBD2 matches 7 bases. The CDR3 runs 15 residues. In germline, CDR1 is SGHTA, CDR2 FQGNSA. The junction had 5 bases not matched to a gene; V was cut back by 3 bases and J by 1 base. CDR3 coding DNA: TGTGCCAGCAGCTTTTACACGGGGGGCCAAGAGACCCAGTACTCC. It translates to CASSFYTGGQETQYS.

This clonotype was seen at least ten times. The V and J genes are TRBV12-3 or TRBV12-4 and TRBJ1-5, with D perhaps matching TRBD1 (5 bases). This CDR3 is 16 amino acids long. Trimming removed 5 bases at V and 0 bases at J, with 14 bases between. The CDR3 region has the DNA TGTGCCAGCAGTCCTAGCGGGGGAGGTAGCAATCAGCCCCAGCATTTT. Residues: CASSPSGGGSNQPQHF.

This clonotype was detected ten times or more. The chain couples TRBV7-8 to TRBJ1-5; 9 bases map to TRBD1. CDR1 SGHVS and CDR2 FQNEAQ come from the germline V gene. J lost 6 bases, V lost 0 bases, and 6 bases had no gene match. This CDR3 is built from 16 residues. CDR3 sequence: CASSLARDRVRQPQHF. The CDR3 DNA reads as TGTGCCAGCAGCTTAGCCAGGGACAGGGTACGTCAGCCCCAGCATTTT.

The table lists this clonotype with many counts. This chain joins TRBV7-9 and TRBJ1-1; no reliable D call. Germline assignment: CDR1 SEHNR and CDR2 FQNEAQ (reference sequence). The CDR3 is made up of 15 amino acids. The ends were cut back, 1 base at V and 4 bases at J, with 13 bases in the middle. Here the CDR3 DNA reads TGTGCCAGCAGCTTAGTAAGGACTACTAGCACTGAAGCTTTCTTT. Its translation: CASSLVRTTSTEAFF. Filled out from reference TRBV7-9 and TRBJ1-1, the complete variable domain reads DTGVSQNPRHKITKRGQNVTFRCDPISEHNRLYWYRQTLGQGPEFLTYFQNEAQLEKSRLLSDRFSAERPKGSFSTLEIQRTEQGDSAMYLCASSLVRTTSTEAFFGQGTRLTVV.

In its sample, this clonotype was seen many times. V gene TRBV6-2 or TRBV6-3 combines with J gene TRBJ2-3; 7 nucleotides align to TRBD2. The V segment lost 2 bases and the J segment 5 bases; nucleotides outside the gene matches: 7. The CDR3 covers 15 residues. Germline CDR1 is MNHEY and CDR2 is SVGEGT. CDR3 loop: CASSYPGLVEDTQYF. The CDR3, as DNA: TGTGCCAGCAGTTACCCCGGACTAGTGGAAGATACGCAGTATTTT.

This clonotype was counted at least ten times. The chain uses TRBV6-1 and TRBJ2-5, with 16 bases identical to TRBD2. The CDR3 totals 16 residues. Germline values: CDR1 MNHNS, CDR2 SASEGT. V lost 6 bases and J lost 5; bases outside the gene matches: 6. Here the CDR3 reads CASRGLAGGPGETQYF. As DNA, the CDR3 is TGTGCCAGCAGGGGACTAGCGGGGGGGCCCGGTGAGACCCAGTACTTC.

The CDR3 nucleotides are TGTGCCACCAGTGATAGCTGGGGAGGAGAGCAGTACTTC. Translation: CATSDSWGGEQYF. The chain links TRBV24-1 to TRBJ2-7; D is possibly TRBD2 (6 bases). CDR1 is KGHDR, CDR2 SFDVKD, per germline. V was trimmed by 3 bases and J by 7 bases, leaving 12 bases between them. The CDR3 extends over 13 amino acids.

There are many counts of this clonotype. V and J are TRBV7-2 and TRBJ2-7; 9 bases are shared with TRBD2. Per the germline V gene, CDR1 is SGHTA and CDR2 is FQGNSA. The V segment lost 3 bases and the J segment 4 bases; nucleotides outside the gene matches: 4. CDR3 length: 14 amino acids. The CDR3 reads CASSFGGRGYEQYF. CDR3 coding DNA: TGTGCCAGCAGCTTTGGCGGGAGGGGGTACGAGCAGTACTTC.